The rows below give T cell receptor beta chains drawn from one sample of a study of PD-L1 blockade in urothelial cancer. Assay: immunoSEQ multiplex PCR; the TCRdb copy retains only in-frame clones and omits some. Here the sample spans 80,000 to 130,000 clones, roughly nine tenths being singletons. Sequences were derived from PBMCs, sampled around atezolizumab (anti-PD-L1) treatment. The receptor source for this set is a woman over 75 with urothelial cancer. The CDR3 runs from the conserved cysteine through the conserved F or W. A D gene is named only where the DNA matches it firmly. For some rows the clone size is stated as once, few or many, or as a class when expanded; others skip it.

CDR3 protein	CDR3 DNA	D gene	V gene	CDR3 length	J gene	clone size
CAWRQGGGYTF	TGTGCCTGGAGACAGGGCGGAGGCTACACCTTC	-	TRBV30	11	TRBJ1-2	once
CAISSGTANYGYTF	TGTGCCATCAGCTCCGGGACAGCTAACTATGGCTACACCTTC	TRBD1	TRBV10-3	14	TRBJ1-2	once
CASSLGSGTQYF	TGTGCCAGCAGCTTAGGTTCCGGGACCCAGTACTTC	-	TRBV11-3	12	TRBJ2-5	-
CASSGTGGDEKLFF	TGCGCCAGCAGCGGGACAGGGGGTGACGAAAAACTGTTTTTT	TRBD1	TRBV5-1	14	TRBJ1-4	-
CASSGGGGRGSGDEQFF	TGTGCCAGTAGTGGGGGGGGCGGAAGGGGGAGTGGGGATGAGCAGTTCTTC	-	TRBV19	17	TRBJ2-1	-
CASSLTGLDQPQHF	TGTGCCAGCAGCCTGACAGGGTTGGATCAGCCCCAGCATTTT	TRBD1	TRBV11-2	14	TRBJ1-5	-
CSVGQYNEKLFF	TGCAGCGTGGGACAGTACAATGAAAAACTGTTTTTT	TRBD1	TRBV29-1	12	TRBJ1-4	-
CASKAGNYGYTF	TGTGCCAGTAAGGCGGGTAACTATGGCTACACCTTC	-	TRBV19	12	TRBJ1-2	-
CASSPGQGNTEAFF	TGTGCCAGTAGTCCAGGACAGGGGAACACTGAAGCTTTCTTT	TRBD1	TRBV19	14	TRBJ1-1	-
CASSPGRTYGYTF	TGTGCCAGCAGTCCAGGGAGGACCTATGGCTACACCTTC	-	TRBV14	13	TRBJ1-2	-
CASSADRGGRDEQFF	TGCGCCAGCAGCGCGGACAGAGGAGGACGCGATGAGCAGTTCTTC	-	TRBV10-2	15	TRBJ2-1	-
CASSLAMDRGVAFF	TGTGCCAGCAGCTTAGCGATGGACAGGGGTGTGGCTTTCTTT	TRBD1	TRBV7-9	14	TRBJ1-1	-
CASSISGSTYNEQFF	TGTGCCAGTAGTATAAGTGGGAGTACCTACAATGAGCAGTTCTTC	-	TRBV19	15	TRBJ2-1	once
CASSPGQSNTEAFF	TGTGCCAGCAGCCCGGGACAGTCGAACACTGAAGCTTTCTTT	TRBD1	TRBV4-2	14	TRBJ1-1	-
CASTPGGNEQFF	TGTGCCAGCACCCCGGGAGGGAATGAGCAGTTCTTC	TRBD2	TRBV7-3	12	TRBJ2-1	-
CASSIGGGGTDTQYF	TGTGCCAGTAGTATAGGGGGAGGGGGGACAGATACGCAGTATTTT	-	TRBV19	15	TRBJ2-3	-
CASSLGMGGTDYGYTF	TGTGCCAGCAGCTTGGGTATGGGGGGTACGGACTATGGCTACACCTTC	-	TRBV5-6	16	TRBJ1-2	-
CASSQEFYSYNEQFF	TGTGCCAGCAGCCAGGAGTTTTACTCCTACAATGAGCAGTTCTTC	-	TRBV4-2	15	TRBJ2-1	few
CASSVDPSGSEQYF	TGTGCCAGCAGCGTAGATCCTAGCGGGAGCGAGCAGTACTTC	TRBD2	TRBV9	14	TRBJ2-7	-
CASSLAPGRSYEQYF	TGTGCCAGCAGCTTAGCGCCAGGGAGGTCCTACGAGCAGTACTTC	-	TRBV7-6	15	TRBJ2-7	-
CATFGGTSAGSNQPQHF	TGTGCCACCTTCGGGGGGACCAGCGCGGGTAGCAATCAGCCCCAGCATTTT	-	TRBV5-8	17	TRBJ1-5	-
CASRTGGADGYTF	TGTGCCAGCAGGACAGGGGGCGCGGATGGCTACACCTTC	TRBD1	TRBV6-1	13	TRBJ1-2	-
CASTFRSYTGELFF	TGTGCCAGCACCTTCAGGTCATACACCGGGGAGCTGTTTTTT	-	TRBV14	14	TRBJ2-2	-
CATSRSISGRAYNEQFF	TGTGCCACCAGCAGATCCATTAGCGGGAGAGCTTACAATGAGCAGTTCTTC	TRBD2	TRBV15	17	TRBJ2-1	-
CASSSWTGLVDYGYTF	TGTGCCAGCAGTTCATGGACAGGGCTCGTGGACTATGGCTACACCTTC	TRBD1	TRBV27	16	TRBJ1-2	many
CASSDSLPYEQYF	TGTGCCAGCAGTGATAGCCTCCCCTACGAGCAGTACTTC	-	TRBV2	13	TRBJ2-7	few
CASSLDYSGNTIYF	TGTGCCAGCAGCTTGGATTACTCTGGAAACACCATATATTTT	-	TRBV5-4	14	TRBJ1-3	-